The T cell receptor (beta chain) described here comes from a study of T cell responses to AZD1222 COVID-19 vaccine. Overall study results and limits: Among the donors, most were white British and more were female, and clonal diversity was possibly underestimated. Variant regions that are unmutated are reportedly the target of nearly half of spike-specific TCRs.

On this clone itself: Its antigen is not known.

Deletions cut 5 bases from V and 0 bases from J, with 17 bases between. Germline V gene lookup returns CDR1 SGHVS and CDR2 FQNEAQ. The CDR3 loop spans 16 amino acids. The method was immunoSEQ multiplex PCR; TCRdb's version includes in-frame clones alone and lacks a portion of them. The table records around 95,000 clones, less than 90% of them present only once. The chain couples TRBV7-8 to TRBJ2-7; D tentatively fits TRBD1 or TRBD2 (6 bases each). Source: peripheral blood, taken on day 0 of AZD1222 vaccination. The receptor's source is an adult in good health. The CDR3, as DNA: TGTGCCAGCAGCCCCCGAGGGGGGATTAGCTCCTACGAGCAGTACTTC. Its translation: CASSPRGGISSYEQYF. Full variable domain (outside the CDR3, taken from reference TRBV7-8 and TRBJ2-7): GAGVSQSPRYKVAKRGQDVALRCDPISGHVSLFWYQQALGQGPEFLTYFQNEAQLDKSGLPSDRFFAERPEGSVSTLKIQRTQQEDSAVYLCASSPRGGISSYEQYFGPGTRLTVT.